The source of this T cell receptor (beta chain) is a study of blood T cells in healthy people across ages. This clonotype came up a few times. From germline, CDR1 is MDHEN and CDR2 SYDVKM. V was cut by 5 bases and J by 7 bases, with 12 bases left in between. The CDR3 loop spans 14 amino acids. The authors ran a second PCR of about 6 to 12 cycles using a sample-barcoded 5' primer and a J-beta primer mix. Via MiXCR, TCRdb re-called the 5' RACE reads, giving one row per CDR3 protein. The sample includes 1.5 million to 2 million distinct CDR3 sequences, approximately 39% seen only once; the top ten take 23%. In terms of origin and age, donors were healthy Caucasian individuals from Russia aged roughly 6 to 90. The authors isolated at least 6.5 million PBMCs per sample.

This TCR came from a human donor in good health. The source material was blood. The chain carries TRBV28 and TRBJ1-6, with a tentative D call TRBD1 (6 bases). As DNA, the CDR3 is TGTGCCAGCAGTCTCCTCAGGGGAAATTCACCCCTCCACTTT. It encodes CASSLLRGNSPLHF.